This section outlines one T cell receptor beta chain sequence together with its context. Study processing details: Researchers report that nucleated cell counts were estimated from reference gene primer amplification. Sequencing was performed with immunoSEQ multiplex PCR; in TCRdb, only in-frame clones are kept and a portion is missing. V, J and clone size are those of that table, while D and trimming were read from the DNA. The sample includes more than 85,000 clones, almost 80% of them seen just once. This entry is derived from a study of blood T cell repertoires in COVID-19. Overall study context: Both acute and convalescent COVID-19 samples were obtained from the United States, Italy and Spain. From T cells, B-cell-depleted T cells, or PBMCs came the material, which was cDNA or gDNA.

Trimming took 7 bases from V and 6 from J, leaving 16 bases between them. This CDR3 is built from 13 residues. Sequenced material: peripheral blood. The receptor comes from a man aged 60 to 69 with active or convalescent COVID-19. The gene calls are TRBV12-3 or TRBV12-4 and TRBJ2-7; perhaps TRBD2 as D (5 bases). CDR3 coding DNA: TGTGCCAGCACCCGGGGAGCCTGGGGCGAGCAGTACTTC. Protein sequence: CASTRGAWGEQYF.